One and the same sample provided the 14 T cell receptor beta chains below, sequenced in a study of Graves' ophthalmopathy and Graves' hyperthyroidism. RNA transcripts served as template for amplifying TCR beta CDR3 sequences. Scientists carried out first-round RT-PCR using HTBI primers and then a second-round multiplex PCR. TCRdb recomputed calls from the multiplex PCR reads with MiXCR, one row per CDR3 protein. Among about 740,000 distinct CDR3 sequences listed, about 44% were seen once. The sample was peripheral blood. The receptors derive from an adult man with Graves' ophthalmopathy.

This rearrangement joins TRBV29-1 to TRBJ1-1; 8 bases align to TRBD1. J gave up 7 bases and V 6 bases, and 10 bases lay outside the gene matches. The CDR3 spans 13 residues. Germline V gives CDR1 SQVTM, CDR2 ANQGSEA. The CDR3 DNA reads as TGCAGCGTGAAGGGACAGGCAACTAATGAAGCTTTCTTT. It is translated as CSVKGQATNEAFF.

This clonotype was picked up one time. This CDR3 fails to terminate in the conserved phenylalanine or tryptophan, so it likely reflects a read error. The chain employs TRBV2 and TRBJ2-5; 8 positions agree with TRBD2. CDR1 SNHLY and CDR2 FYNNEI come from the germline V gene. The CDR3 loop spans 15 amino acids. Trimming took 6 bases from V and 2 from J; bases not matched to a gene: 8. The CDR3 DNA sequence: TGTGCCAGCAGCCCAGACCCTAGCGGGCAAGAGACCCAGTACCTC. Translated: CASSPDPSGQETQYL.

As regards this clonotype: Here the CDR3 omits its conserved ending phenylalanine or tryptophan, so a read error is the likely source. It is unclear where the CDR3 begins or ends on the DNA, so no DNA is shown, and the CDR3 is as TCRdb lists it. The chain carries TRBV20-1 and TRBJ2-5; the D call in the table, TRBD2, was not verified against the DNA. The germline gives CDR1 DFQATT, CDR2 SNEGSKA (reference sequence). The CDR3 spans 10 amino acids, including both terminal residues. Here the CDR3 reads CSARDRGLAV.

The chain uses TRBV25-1 and TRBJ1-5; TRBD1 is a possible D gene (5 bases). The germline V and J ends were trimmed by 5 bases and 9 bases, with 11 bases remaining between them. CDR1 is MGHDK and CDR2 is SYGVNS in the germline V gene. The CDR3 is 12 residues long. In nucleotides, the CDR3 is TGTGCCAGCAGTCTAGGGGTGCCGCCCCAGCATTTT. This gives the protein CASSLGVPPQHF.

This clonotype was seen more than once but under ten times. V gene TRBV5-1 combines with J gene TRBJ1-1; TRBD1 might be the D (6 bases). Germline CDR1 SGHRS, CDR2 YFSETQ. V dropped 4 bases and J dropped 4 bases, with 14 bases sitting between them. The length of the CDR3 is 14 residues. The DNA for the CDR3 is TGCGCCAGCAGCCCCGAGGAGGGGGTCACTGAAGCTTTCTTT. As protein: CASSPEEGVTEAFF.

The J gene is TRBJ1-1, the V gene TRBV3-1, with D possibly TRBD1 on 5 matching bases. V gave up 3 bases and J gave up 5 bases, with 10 bases separating them. This CDR3 is 13 amino acids long. Germline V lookup: CDR1 LGHDT, CDR2 YNNKEL (reference sequence). The CDR3 spells CASSQGRRTEAFF. CDR3 in DNA: TGTGCCAGCAGCCAGGGACGAAGAACTGAAGCTTTCTTT.

V and J are TRBV10-2 and TRBJ1-5, with D perhaps TRBD1 (5 bases). Germline V gene data show CDR1 as WSHSY and CDR2 as SAAADI. CDR3 length equals 13 residues. With 7 bases removed from V and 3 bases from J, the gap between germline ends came to 10 bases. The DNA of the CDR3 is TGCGCCAGCACCCAGACAGTCAATCAGCCCCAGCATTTT. As protein: CASTQTVNQPQHF.

The rearrangement links TRBV7-2 to TRBJ2-7; maybe TRBD1 (5 bases). Germline V CDR1 and CDR2: SGHTA, FQGNSA. The CDR3 covers 17 residues. V was trimmed by 4 bases and J by 2 bases, leaving 21 bases between them. The CDR3 region has the DNA TGTGCCAGCAGCTCGGACCCGCAGGGCGGAGTAACCTACGAGCAGTACTTC. Encoded protein: CASSSDPQGGVTYEQYF.

As regards this clonotype: A much more abundant neighbour one base away suggests this may be a read error. Since no conserved phenylalanine or tryptophan closes the CDR3, a read error is the likely cause. V is TRBV25-1 and J is TRBJ1-6, with D uncertain. The CDR3 contains 14 residues. Germline V gives CDR1 MGHDK, CDR2 SYGVNS. CDR3 sequence (DNA): TGCGCCAGCAGCTTGTCTGGGTTAAATTCACCCCTCCACCTT. Amino acids: CASSLSGLNSPLHL.

This clonotype was detected many times. This rearrangement joins TRBV29-1 to TRBJ2-5; D is possibly TRBD2 (6 bases). The germline V and J ends were trimmed by 5 bases and 5 bases, with 9 bases remaining between them. Germline CDR1 and CDR2: SQVTM and ANQGSEA. This CDR3 is built from 11 residues. DNA of the CDR3: TGCAGCGTTTGGAGGGAGGAGACCCAGTACTTC. Encoded protein: CSVWREETQYF.

Comments on this clonotype: This may stem from a read error, because a much larger clone lies one nucleotide away. V and J are TRBV2 and TRBJ2-7; D gene ambiguous. The CDR3 loop spans 15 amino acids. Germline values: CDR1 SNHLY, CDR2 FYNNEI. The V end was cut by 2 bases, the J end by 0 bases, with 11 bases between. The CDR3: CASSETGMSSYEQYF. DNA of the CDR3: TGTGCCAGCAGTGAAACGGGCATGAGCTCCTACGAGCAGTACTTC.

The table lists this clonotype with many counts. The J gene is TRBJ2-7, the V gene TRBV29-1, with 9 bases lining up with TRBD1. Germline values: CDR1 SQVTM, CDR2 ANQGSEA. V lost 6 bases and J lost 3; bases outside the gene matches: 6. The CDR3 length is 13 residues. The CDR3 loop is CSVDSGQGYEQYF. CDR3 nucleotide sequence: TGCAGCGTCGACTCGGGACAGGGCTACGAGCAGTACTTC.

About this clonotype: One end of the junction fails to match germline, which may point to a read error. This sequence joins TRBV7-2 and TRBJ2-7, with TRBD1 identical over 10 bases. Germline CDR1 and CDR2: SGHTA and FQGNSA. There are 15 residues in the CDR3. CDR3 DNA sequence: TGTGCCAGCAGCCCACGGACAGGGGGATTCTACGAGCGGTACTTC. It specifies CASSPRTGGFYERYF.

This clonotype has just a few counts. This rearrangement joins TRBV7-9 to TRBJ1-6; D ambiguous. CDR1 is SEHNR, CDR2 FQNEAQ, per germline (reference sequence). The CDR3 length is 16 residues. V lost 5 bases and J 3 bases, leaving 14 bases between the germline ends. The CDR3 DNA sequence: TGTGCCAGCAGCCAAGTCAGACCGAACTATAATTCACCCCTCCACTTT. It is translated as CASSQVRPNYNSPLHF.